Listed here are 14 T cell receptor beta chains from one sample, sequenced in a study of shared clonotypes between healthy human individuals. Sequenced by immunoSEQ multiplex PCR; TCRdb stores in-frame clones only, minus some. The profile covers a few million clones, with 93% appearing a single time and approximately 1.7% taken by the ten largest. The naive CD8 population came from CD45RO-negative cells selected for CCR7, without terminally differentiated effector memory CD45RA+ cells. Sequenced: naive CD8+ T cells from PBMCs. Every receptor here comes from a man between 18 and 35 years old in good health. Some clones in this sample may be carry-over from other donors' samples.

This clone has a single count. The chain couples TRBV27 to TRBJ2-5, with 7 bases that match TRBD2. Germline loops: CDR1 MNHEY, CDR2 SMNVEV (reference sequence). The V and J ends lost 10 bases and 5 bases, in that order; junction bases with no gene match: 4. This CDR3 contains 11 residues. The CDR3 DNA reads TGTGCCACCTCGCGGGGGGAGACCCAGTACTTC. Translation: CATSRGETQYF.

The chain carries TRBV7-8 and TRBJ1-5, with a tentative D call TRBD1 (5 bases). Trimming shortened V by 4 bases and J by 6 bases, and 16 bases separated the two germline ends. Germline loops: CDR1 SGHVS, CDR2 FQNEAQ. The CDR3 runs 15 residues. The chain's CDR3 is CASSSGGGPGQPQHF. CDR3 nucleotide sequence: TGTGCCAGCAGCTCGGGTGGGGGTCCCGGTCAGCCCCAGCATTTT.

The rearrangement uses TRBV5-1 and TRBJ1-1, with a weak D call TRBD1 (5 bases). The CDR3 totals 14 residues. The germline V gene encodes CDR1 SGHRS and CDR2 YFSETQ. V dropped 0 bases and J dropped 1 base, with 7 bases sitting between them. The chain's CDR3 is CASSLVQANTEAFF. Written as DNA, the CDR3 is TGCGCCAGCAGCTTGGTACAGGCGAACACTGAAGCTTTCTTT.

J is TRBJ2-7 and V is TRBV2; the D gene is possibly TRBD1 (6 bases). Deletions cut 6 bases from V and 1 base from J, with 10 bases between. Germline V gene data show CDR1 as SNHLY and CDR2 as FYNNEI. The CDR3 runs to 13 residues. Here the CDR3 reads CASRWTESYEQYF. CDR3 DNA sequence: TGTGCCAGCAGATGGACAGAATCCTACGAGCAGTACTTC.

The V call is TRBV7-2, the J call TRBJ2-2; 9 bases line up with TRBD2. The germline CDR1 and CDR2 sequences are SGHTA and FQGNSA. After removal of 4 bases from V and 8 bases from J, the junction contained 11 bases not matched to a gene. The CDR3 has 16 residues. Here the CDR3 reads CASSSAGGRGKGELFF. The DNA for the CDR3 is TGTGCCAGCAGCTCCGCGGGCGGGAGGGGTAAAGGGGAGCTGTTTTTT.

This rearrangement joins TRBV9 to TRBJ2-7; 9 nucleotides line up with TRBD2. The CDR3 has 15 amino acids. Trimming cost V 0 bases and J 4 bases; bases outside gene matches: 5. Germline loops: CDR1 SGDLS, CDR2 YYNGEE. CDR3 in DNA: TGTGCCAGCAGCGTAGGCGGGACTAGCAAATACGAGCAGTACTTC. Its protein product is CASSVGGTSKYEQYF.

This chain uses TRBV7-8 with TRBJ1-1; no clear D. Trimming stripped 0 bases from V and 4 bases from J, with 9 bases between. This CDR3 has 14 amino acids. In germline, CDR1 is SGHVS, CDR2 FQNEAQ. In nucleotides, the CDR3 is TGTGCCAGCAGCTTAGCGAGGGATAGCACTGAAGCTTTCTTT. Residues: CASSLARDSTEAFF.

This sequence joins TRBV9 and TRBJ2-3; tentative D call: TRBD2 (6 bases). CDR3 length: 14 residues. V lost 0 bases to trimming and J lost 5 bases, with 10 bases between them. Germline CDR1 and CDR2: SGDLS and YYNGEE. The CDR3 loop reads CASSVGSGKDTQYF. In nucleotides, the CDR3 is TGTGCCAGCAGCGTAGGTAGCGGAAAAGATACGCAGTATTTT.

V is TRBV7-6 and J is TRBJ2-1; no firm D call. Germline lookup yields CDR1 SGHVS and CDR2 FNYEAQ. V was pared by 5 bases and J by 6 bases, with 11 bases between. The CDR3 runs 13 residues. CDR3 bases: TGTGCCAGCAGCCCCGTTGCGACCAATGAGCAGTTCTTC. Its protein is CASSPVATNEQFF.

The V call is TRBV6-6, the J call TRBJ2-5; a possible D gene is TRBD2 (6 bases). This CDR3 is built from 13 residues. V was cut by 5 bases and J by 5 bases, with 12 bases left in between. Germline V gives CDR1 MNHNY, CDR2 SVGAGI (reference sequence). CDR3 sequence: CASSTLGRETQYF. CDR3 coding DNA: TGTGCCAGCAGTACCCTGGGGAGGGAGACCCAGTACTTC.

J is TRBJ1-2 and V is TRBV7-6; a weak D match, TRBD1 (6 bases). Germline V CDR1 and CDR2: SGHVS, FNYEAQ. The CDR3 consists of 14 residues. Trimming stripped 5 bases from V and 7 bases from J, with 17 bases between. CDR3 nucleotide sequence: TGTGCCAGCAGCCCTAAGGGGGGGGTTCTTGGCTACACCTTC. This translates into CASSPKGGVLGYTF.

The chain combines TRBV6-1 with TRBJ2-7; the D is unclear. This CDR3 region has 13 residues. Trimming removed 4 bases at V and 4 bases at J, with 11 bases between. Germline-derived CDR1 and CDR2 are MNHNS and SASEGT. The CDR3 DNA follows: TGTGCCAGCAGTGCCACAGCGAATTACGAGCAGTACTTC. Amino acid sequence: CASSATANYEQYF.

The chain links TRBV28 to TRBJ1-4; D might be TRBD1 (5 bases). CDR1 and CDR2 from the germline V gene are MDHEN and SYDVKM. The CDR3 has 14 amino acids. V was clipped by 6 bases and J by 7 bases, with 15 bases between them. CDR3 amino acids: CASRRQFLGEKLFF. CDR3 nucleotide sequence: TGTGCCAGCAGGAGACAGTTTTTGGGTGAAAAACTGTTTTTT.

This CDR3 is CASSFPGLAGRNEQFF. The CDR3 nucleotides read TGTGCCAGCAGCTTCCCGGGACTAGCGGGACGGAATGAGCAGTTCTTC. The V call is TRBV5-4, the J call TRBJ2-1, with 13 bases matching TRBD2. V dropped 2 bases and J dropped 7; count of bases not matched to a gene: 6. The germline V gene has CDR1 SGHNT and CDR2 YYREEE (reference sequence). The CDR3 length is 16 residues.